This TCR beta chain was sequenced for a study of T-cell reconstitution after alpha-beta-depleted transplantation in children. Unique molecular identifiers featured in how the TCRbeta library was prepared. TCRdb processed the PCR reads anew with MiXCR; each CDR3 protein has one entry. The table lists 530,000 or so distinct CDR3 sequences, 25% to 30% of them singletons, with less than 40% in the top ten. Notes on the study in general: In patients about two months after transplant, alpha-beta T cells reportedly arose from several hundred expanded graft clones. Surviving recipient T cells and thymic progenitors accounted for the high day-60 TCRbeta diversity observed in some patients. By one year post-transplant, T-cell counts and diversity largely arose from T cells that were newly produced.

With regard to this clonotype: What it recognizes is unknown.

Material: PBMCs, obtained before TCRalphabeta/CD19-depleted stem cell transplant. This receptor was taken from a boy less than two years old with Wiskott-Aldrich syndrome, due to receive a stem cell transplant.

The CDR3 DNA reads TGCGCCAGCAGCTTGGATGGGACTGCCACTTCCTACGAGCAGTACTTC. As protein: CASSLDGTATSYEQYF. The J gene is TRBJ2-7, the V gene TRBV5-1, with D maybe TRBD2 (6 bases). V lost 0 bases, J lost 1 base, and 14 bases lay in between. Germline lookup yields CDR1 SGHRS and CDR2 YFSETQ. The CDR3 sequence is 16 residues long.